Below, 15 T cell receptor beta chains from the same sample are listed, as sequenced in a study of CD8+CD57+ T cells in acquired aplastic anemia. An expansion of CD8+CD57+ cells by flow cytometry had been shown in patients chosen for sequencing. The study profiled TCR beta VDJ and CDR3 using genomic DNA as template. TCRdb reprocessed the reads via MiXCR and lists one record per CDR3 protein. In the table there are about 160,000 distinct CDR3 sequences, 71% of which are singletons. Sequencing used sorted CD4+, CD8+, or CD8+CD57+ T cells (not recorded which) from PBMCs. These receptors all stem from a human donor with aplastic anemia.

The DNA for the CDR3 is TGTGCCAGCAGTTTACGGGACCACAATGAGCAGTTCTTC. This gives the protein CASSLRDHNEQFF. This sequence joins TRBV12-3 or TRBV12-4 and TRBJ2-1, with D perhaps given as TRBD1 or TRBD2 (5 bases each). CDR3 length: 13 amino acids. The V end was cut by 2 bases, the J end by 5 bases, with 7 bases between.

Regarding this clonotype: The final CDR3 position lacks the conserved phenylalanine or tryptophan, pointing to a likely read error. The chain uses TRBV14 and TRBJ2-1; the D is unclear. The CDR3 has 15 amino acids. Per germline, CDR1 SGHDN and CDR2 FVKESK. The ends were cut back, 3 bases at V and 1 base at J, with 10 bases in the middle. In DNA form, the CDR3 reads TGTGCCAGCAGCCAGACTGGCGCTTCCTACAATGAGCAGTTCCTC. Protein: CASSQTGASYNEQFL.

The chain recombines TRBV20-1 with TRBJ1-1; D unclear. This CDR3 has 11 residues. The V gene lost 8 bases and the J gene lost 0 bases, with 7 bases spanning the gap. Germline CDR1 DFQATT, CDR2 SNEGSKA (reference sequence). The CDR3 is CSSAVNTEAFF. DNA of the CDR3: TGCAGTTCAGCCGTGAACACTGAAGCTTTCTTT.

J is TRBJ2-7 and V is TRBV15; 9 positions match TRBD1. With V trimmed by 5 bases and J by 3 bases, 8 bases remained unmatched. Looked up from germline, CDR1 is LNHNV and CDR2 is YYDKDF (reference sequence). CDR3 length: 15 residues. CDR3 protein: CATSPSRTGDYEQYF. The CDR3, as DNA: TGTGCCACCAGCCCCTCTCGGACAGGGGACTACGAGCAGTACTTC.

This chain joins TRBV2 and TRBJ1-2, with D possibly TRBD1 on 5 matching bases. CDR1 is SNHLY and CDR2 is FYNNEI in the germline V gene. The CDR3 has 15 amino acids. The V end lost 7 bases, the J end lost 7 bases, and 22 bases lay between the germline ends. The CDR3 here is CASTFQGVQSLGYTF. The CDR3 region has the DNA TGTGCCAGCACCTTTCAAGGGGTTCAATCTCTTGGCTACACCTTC.

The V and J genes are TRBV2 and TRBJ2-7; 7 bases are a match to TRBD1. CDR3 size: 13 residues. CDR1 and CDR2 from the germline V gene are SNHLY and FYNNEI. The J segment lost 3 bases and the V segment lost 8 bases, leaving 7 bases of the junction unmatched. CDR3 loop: CASEGTALYEQYF. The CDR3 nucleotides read TGTGCCAGCGAGGGGACAGCTCTCTACGAGCAGTACTTC.

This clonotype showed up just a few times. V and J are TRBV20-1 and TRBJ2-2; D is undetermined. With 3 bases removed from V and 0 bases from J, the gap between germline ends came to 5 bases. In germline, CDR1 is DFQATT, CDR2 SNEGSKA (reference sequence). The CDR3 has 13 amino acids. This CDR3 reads CSARYANTGELFF. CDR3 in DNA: TGCAGTGCTAGGTACGCGAACACCGGGGAGCTGTTTTTT.

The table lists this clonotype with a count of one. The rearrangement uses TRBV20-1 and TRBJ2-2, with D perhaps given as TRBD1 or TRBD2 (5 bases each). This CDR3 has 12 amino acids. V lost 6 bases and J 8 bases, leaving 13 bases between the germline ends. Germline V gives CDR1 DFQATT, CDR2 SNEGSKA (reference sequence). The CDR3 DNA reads TGCAGTGCCAATGAGGGGCAGGGGGAGCTGTTTTTT. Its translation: CSANEGQGELFF.

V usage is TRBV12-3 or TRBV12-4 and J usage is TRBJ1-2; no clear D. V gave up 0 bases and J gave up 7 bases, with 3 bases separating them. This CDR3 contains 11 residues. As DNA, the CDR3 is TGTGCCAGCAGTTTAGCGGGTGGCTACACCTTC. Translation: CASSLAGGYTF.

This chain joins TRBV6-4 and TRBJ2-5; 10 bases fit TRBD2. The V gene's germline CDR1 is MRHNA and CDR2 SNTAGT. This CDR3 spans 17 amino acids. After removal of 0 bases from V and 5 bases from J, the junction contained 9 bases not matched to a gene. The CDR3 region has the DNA TGTGCCAGCAGTGACTCGACTAGCGGGCCGCCGGAGGAGACCCAGTACTTC. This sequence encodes CASSDSTSGPPEETQYF.

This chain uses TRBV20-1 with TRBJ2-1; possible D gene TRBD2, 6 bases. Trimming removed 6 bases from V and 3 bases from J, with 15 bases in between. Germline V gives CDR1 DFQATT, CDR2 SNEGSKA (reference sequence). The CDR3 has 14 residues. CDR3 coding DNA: TGCAGTGCCGCGGGGACTTCCGACTACAATGAGCAGTTCTTC. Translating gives CSAAGTSDYNEQFF.

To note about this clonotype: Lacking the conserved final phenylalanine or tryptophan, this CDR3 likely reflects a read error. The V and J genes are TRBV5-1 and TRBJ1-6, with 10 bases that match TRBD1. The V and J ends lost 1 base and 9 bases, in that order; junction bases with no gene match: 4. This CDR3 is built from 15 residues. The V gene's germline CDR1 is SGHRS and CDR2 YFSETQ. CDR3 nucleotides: TGCGCCAGCAGCTTGAAAGGACAGGGGGGTTCACCCCTCCACTCT. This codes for CASSLKGQGGSPLHS.

The CDR3 DNA reads TGTGCCAGCGGTCTCCCAACCGGGGCCGGGGAGCTGTTTTTT. Its protein is CASGLPTGAGELFF. This sequence joins TRBV12-3 or TRBV12-4 and TRBJ2-2, with D perhaps matching TRBD2 (5 bases). V lost 8 bases, J lost 6 bases, and 16 bases lay in between. The CDR3 is 14 residues long.

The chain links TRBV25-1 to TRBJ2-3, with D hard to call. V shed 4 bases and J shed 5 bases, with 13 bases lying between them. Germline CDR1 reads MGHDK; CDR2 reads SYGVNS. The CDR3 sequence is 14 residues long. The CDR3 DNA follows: TGTGCCAGCAGTGCGATGATGGGTGGAGATACGCAGTATTTT. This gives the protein CASSAMMGGDTQYF.

The CDR3 DNA reads TGTGCCACGACTCCCTCGAATATGGGCGAGCAGTACTTC. It translates to CATTPSNMGEQYF. This chain uses TRBV19 with TRBJ2-7; D is uncertain. The CDR3 sequence is 13 residues long. The germline V gene encodes CDR1 LNHDA and CDR2 SQIVND (reference sequence). Trimming stripped 10 bases from V and 6 bases from J, with 19 bases between. Looking up the rest from reference TRBV19 and TRBJ2-7 gives the full variable domain: DGGITQSPKYLFRKEGQNVTLSCEQNLNHDAMYWYRQDPGQGLRLIYYSQIVNDFQKGDIAEGYSVSREKKESFPLTVTSAQKNPTAFYLCATTPSNMGEQYFGPGTRLTVT.